The sequence of this T cell receptor beta chain was determined in a study of shared clonotypes between healthy human individuals. Study context: Researchers drew samples from two women and a few men aged 18 to 49.

Overall study findings and caveats: Naive CD4 clonotypes were shared across a handful of donors at approximately 5.3%.

Terminally differentiated effector memory CD45RA+ cells were excluded from the naive CD8 cells, which were CD45RO-negative and positively selected for CCR7. Each of the donors was a healthy adult who was HIV-negative and had not had a recent acute infection or vaccination. The protocol was immunoSEQ multiplex PCR, while the TCRdb copy is restricted to in-frame clones and leaves out a portion. The sample contains about 2.1 million clones, just over 90% of which appear only once. V shed 3 bases and J shed 4 bases, with 21 bases lying between them. Germline V gives CDR1 SGHAT, CDR2 FQNNGV. The CDR3 totals 17 residues. This clone was seen only once. Its antigen remains unknown.

The clonotype comes from a man between 18 and 35 years old in good health. Some clones in this sample may be carry-over from other donors' samples. The J gene is TRBJ1-2, the V gene TRBV11-2; maybe TRBD1 (5 bases). The sequenced sample consisted of naive CD8+ T cells from PBMCs. CDR3 nucleotides: TGTGCCAGCAGCTTCACACGGGGCCGTACGCCCCTCTATGGCTACACCTTC. Translating it yields CASSFTRGRTPLYGYTF. Drawing the rest from reference TRBV11-2 and TRBJ1-2, the complete variable domain is EAGVAQSPRYKIIEKRQSVAFWCNPISGHATLYWYQQILGQGPKLLIQFQNNGVVDDSQLPKDRFSAERLKGVDSTLKIQPAKLEDSAVYLCASSFTRGRTPLYGYTFGSGTRLTVV.